Listed below are T cell receptor beta chains from one sample, sequenced in a study of CD8 T cells in Susac syndrome. TCRdb reprocessed the immunoSEQ multiplex PCR reads with MiXCR, giving one entry per CDR3 protein. This sample carries 170,000 or so distinct CDR3 sequences, roughly 94% of them seen once, and the ten largest clones take around 0.094%. The sample taken for sequencing was CD4+ T cells from PBMCs. The source of these receptors is a human donor with Susac syndrome. Both conserved end residues are part of each CDR3. The D gene is left open where the match is weak. Clone size is given for some rows only: seen once, a few or many times, or a class if the clone is expanded.

size: -; D: TRBD1; J: TRBJ1-2; V: TRBV29-1; DNA: TGCAGCGTAGTGACAGGGGACCCGGGCTATGGCTACACCTTC; CDR3: CSVVTGDPGYGYTF
size: -; D: -; J: TRBJ2-3; V: TRBV27; DNA: TGTGCCAGCAGTTTATCCCGCGTGGCAGATACGCAGTATTTT; CDR3: CASSLSRVADTQYF
size: once; D: TRBD1; J: TRBJ1-2; V: TRBV4-1; DNA: TGCGCCAGCAGCCAACAGGGGGACTATGGCTACACCTTC; CDR3: CASSQQGDYGYTF
size: -; D: -; J: TRBJ2-5; V: TRBV7-3; DNA: TGTGCCAGCAGCTTAAGGGTGGGGGAGACCCAGTACTTC; CDR3: CASSLRVGETQYF
size: -; D: -; J: TRBJ2-3; V: TRBV20-1; DNA: TGCAGTGCTAAGGGGGTAAGGGGTACAGATACGCAGTATTTT; CDR3: CSAKGVRGTDTQYF
size: -; D: -; J: TRBJ2-7; V: TRBV6-6; DNA: TGTGCCAGCAGTTACGACGGGGCCCCCCCCTACGAGCAGTACTTC; CDR3: CASSYDGAPPYEQYF
size: -; D: TRBD2; J: TRBJ2-3; V: TRBV20-1; DNA: TGCAGTGCTAGAGCCGAACTAGCGGGGGACACAGATACGCAGTATTTT; CDR3: CSARAELAGDTDTQYF
size: once; D: TRBD1; J: TRBJ1-5; V: TRBV30; DNA: TGTGCCTGGAGCCCAGGGGGTGGTCAGCCCCAGCATTTT; CDR3: CAWSPGGGQPQHF
size: -; D: -; J: TRBJ2-6; V: TRBV3-1; DNA: TGTGCCAGCAGCCAAGACAGGATTTCTGGGGCCAACGTCCTGACTTTC; CDR3: CASSQDRISGANVLTF
size: -; D: TRBD1; J: TRBJ2-7; V: TRBV3-1; DNA: TGTGCCAGCAGCCCCAAGAGGGTCTTCGGGACAGACTACGAGCAGTACTTC; CDR3: CASSPKRVFGTDYEQYF
size: -; D: -; J: TRBJ2-3; V: TRBV11-1; DNA: TGTGCCAGCAGCCCGGGGCCCTACACAGATACGCAGTATTTT; CDR3: CASSPGPYTDTQYF
size: once; D: TRBD2; J: TRBJ2-1; V: TRBV2; DNA: TGTGCCAGCAGTGTCCGACTAGCGGGGACCTCCTACAATGAGCAGTTCTTC; CDR3: CASSVRLAGTSYNEQFF
size: -; D: -; J: TRBJ2-3; V: TRBV20-1; DNA: TGCAGTGCTAGAGGAGCGCGTGATGCCACAGATACGCAGTATTTT; CDR3: CSARGARDATDTQYF
size: -; D: -; J: TRBJ2-3; V: TRBV5-4; DNA: TGTGCCAGCAGCTTGGACGGCGGAGATAGCACAGATACGCAGTATTTT; CDR3: CASSLDGGDSTDTQYF
size: -; D: TRBD1; J: TRBJ1-4; V: TRBV20-1; DNA: TGCAGTGCTCCTCGGACAGGAACTAATGAAAAACTGTTTTTT; CDR3: CSAPRTGTNEKLFF
size: -; D: TRBD2; J: TRBJ2-5; V: TRBV5-1; DNA: TGCGCCAGCAGCAGACTAGCGGGAGGGCCCGGATCCAAAGAGACCCAGTACTTC; CDR3: CASSRLAGGPGSKETQYF
size: -; D: TRBD2; J: TRBJ2-7; V: TRBV12-3/TRBV12-4; DNA: TGTGCCAGCAGCCTAAGCGGGAGGGGCGAGCAGTACTTC; CDR3: CASSLSGRGEQYF
size: -; D: -; J: TRBJ2-3; V: TRBV11-3; DNA: TGTGCCAGCAGCATGGAGGCGGTCACAGATACGCAGTATTTT; CDR3: CASSMEAVTDTQYF
size: -; D: -; J: TRBJ2-3; V: TRBV15; DNA: TGTGCCACCAGCAGCGTACGGAGATCTAACACAGATACGCAGTATTTT; CDR3: CATSSVRRSNTDTQYF
size: once; D: -; J: TRBJ2-3; V: TRBV29-1; DNA: TGCAGCGTCGACACCACAGATACGCAGTATTTT; CDR3: CSVDTTDTQYF
size: -; D: -; J: TRBJ2-1; V: TRBV7-9; DNA: TGTGCCAGCGTCATAAGGGAGAGCTCCTACAATGAGCAGTTCTTC; CDR3: CASVIRESSYNEQFF
size: -; D: -; J: TRBJ2-3; V: TRBV21-1; DNA: TGTGCCAGCAGCACCCCAGCGGGAACCACCACAGATACGCAGTATTTT; CDR3: CASSTPAGTTTDTQYF
size: -; D: -; J: TRBJ2-1; V: TRBV18; DNA: TGTGCCAGCTCACCCCTTCTGGACAATGAGCAGTTCTTC; CDR3: CASSPLLDNEQFF
size: -; D: -; J: TRBJ1-2; V: TRBV29-1; DNA: TGCAGCGTTGACAGGAATGGCTACACCTTC; CDR3: CSVDRNGYTF
size: -; D: TRBD1; J: TRBJ2-7; V: TRBV11-2; DNA: TGTGCCAGCAGCACTAGTCCAGGGGGCAGCGAGCAGTACTTC; CDR3: CASSTSPGGSEQYF
size: -; D: -; J: TRBJ2-2; V: TRBV6-1; DNA: TGTGCCGGACGGCCCTCTCGACGATCCACCGGGGAGCTGTTTTTT; CDR3: CAGRPSRRSTGELFF
size: -; D: TRBD1; J: TRBJ1-1; V: TRBV29-1; DNA: TGCAGCGTTGGACCCACAGGGGGCGAAGGCGCTTTCTTT; CDR3: CSVGPTGGEGAFF
size: once; D: -; J: TRBJ2-1; V: TRBV29-1; DNA: TGCAGCGTTGAAGGTGACAGCCGGAGGGATGAGCAGTTCTTC; CDR3: CSVEGDSRRDEQFF
size: once; D: -; J: TRBJ2-5; V: TRBV27; DNA: TGTGCCAGCAGTTTATCCCCAGTTGCGCTAGAGACCCAGTACTTC; CDR3: CASSLSPVALETQYF
size: -; D: TRBD2; J: TRBJ2-3; V: TRBV20-1; DNA: TGCAGTGCTGCCGGGACTAGGGGGGCGGCAGATACGCAGTATTTT; CDR3: CSAAGTRGAADTQYF
size: -; D: -; J: TRBJ1-4; V: TRBV24-1; DNA: TGTGCCACCAGTGATTCGGTGATCGTCACAGCAACTAATGAAAAACTGTTTTTT; CDR3: CATSDSVIVTATNEKLFF
size: -; D: TRBD2; J: TRBJ2-1; V: TRBV6-5; DNA: TGTGCCAGCAGCAAACTAGCGGGGGCCTACAATGAGCAGTTCTTC; CDR3: CASSKLAGAYNEQFF
size: -; D: -; J: TRBJ1-2; V: TRBV6-5; DNA: TGTGCCAGCAGCCAACCGGGCGGAATCAATTATGGCTACACCTTC; CDR3: CASSQPGGINYGYTF
size: -; D: -; J: TRBJ1-1; V: TRBV28; DNA: TGTCGCACTCGGGGGGTTGGGAACACTGAAGCTTTCTTT; CDR3: CRTRGVGNTEAFF
size: -; D: -; J: TRBJ1-5; V: TRBV7-8; DNA: TGTGCCAGCAGCTTAGCCGGGGGGTTCTGGCAGCCCCAGCATTTT; CDR3: CASSLAGGFWQPQHF
size: -; D: -; J: TRBJ2-1; V: TRBV29-1; DNA: TGCAGCGTTGAAGAAAGGTTTGGGGGTAATGAGCAGTTCTTC; CDR3: CSVEERFGGNEQFF
size: once; D: -; J: TRBJ1-2; V: TRBV20-1; DNA: TGCAGTGTTAGCCGGGATGACTATGGCTACACCTTC; CDR3: CSVSRDDYGYTF
size: -; D: -; J: TRBJ1-4; V: TRBV20-1; DNA: TGCAGTGCCTCGAGTGGGGGGGCCGATGAAAAACTGTTTTTT; CDR3: CSASSGGADEKLFF
size: -; D: -; J: TRBJ1-4; V: TRBV20-1; DNA: TGCAGTGCTAGGGCGGGGCAGGGGAATGAAAAACTGTTTTTT; CDR3: CSARAGQGNEKLFF
size: -; D: -; J: TRBJ1-6; V: TRBV28; DNA: TGTGCCAGCAGTTTAGCCAGGGTTTACAATTCACCCCTCCACTTT; CDR3: CASSLARVYNSPLHF
size: -; D: TRBD1; J: TRBJ2-2; V: TRBV11-2; DNA: TGTGCCAGCAGCACCGGACAGGGTGGGGAGACCGGGGAGCTGTTTTTT; CDR3: CASSTGQGGETGELFF